The next 29 T cell receptor beta chains were all read from a single sample in a study of T cell repertoires in cytomegalovirus infection. TCRdb independently ran MiXCR on the reads; one entry per CDR3 protein. The profile covers some 500,000 distinct CDR3 sequences, with 35% to 50% appearing a single time and around 48% taken by the ten largest. The antigens of these receptors remain unknown. Material: cultured PBMCs, obtained from culture after CMV antigen stimulation. The receptors were sampled from a human donor in good health (CMV status not recorded). Some clones in this sample may be carry-over from other donors' samples.

The V and J genes are TRBV6-1 and TRBJ2-3, with 8 nucleotides matching TRBD2. V was pared by 3 bases and J by 2 bases, with 7 bases of the junction left unmatched. CDR3 length: 16 amino acids. Germline CDR1 is MNHNS and CDR2 is SASEGT. The chain's CDR3 is CASSEPQLAVTDTQYF. The CDR3 DNA reads TGTGCCAGCAGTGAGCCCCAACTAGCGGTCACAGATACGCAGTATTTT.

J is TRBJ2-1 and V is TRBV27, with D possibly matching TRBD1 (6 bases). V shed 6 bases and J shed 2 bases, with 14 bases lying between them. In germline, CDR1 is MNHEY, CDR2 SMNVEV (reference sequence). The CDR3 contains 15 residues. The CDR3 here is CASSRGTYPYNEQFF. In DNA form, the CDR3 reads TGTGCCAGCAGCCGAGGGACATATCCCTACAATGAGCAGTTCTTC.

This clonotype appeared a few times. The chain combines TRBV6-5 with TRBJ1-1; D unresolved. V lost 6 bases, J lost 7 bases, and 24 bases lay in between. The CDR3 length is 16 residues. The germline V gene encodes CDR1 MNHEY and CDR2 SVGAGI. The CDR3 region has the DNA TGTGCCAGCAGCCCCTCAGGTTCCCCGGGTCGGGGTGAAGCTTTCTTT. This translates into CASSPSGSPGRGEAFF.

The CDR3 protein is CSVEASGSSTDTQYF. Written as DNA, the CDR3 is TGCAGCGTTGAAGCTAGCGGATCTAGCACAGATACGCAGTATTTT. V gene TRBV29-1 combines with J gene TRBJ2-3, with 7 bases fitting TRBD2. V gave up 1 base and J gave up 0 bases; unmatched junction bases: 4. The CDR3 loop spans 15 amino acids. Germline V gene lookup returns CDR1 SQVTM and CDR2 ANQGSEA.

This clonotype showed up just a few times. The V gene is TRBV5-4, the J gene TRBJ1-1, with TRBD1 as a possible D gene (6 bases). Germline V lookup: CDR1 SGHNT, CDR2 YYREEE (reference sequence). Between the trimmed V and J ends, which lost 7 bases and 0 bases, there was a span of 22 bases. CDR3 length: 17 residues. The CDR3 is CASWSSPLAGVNTEAFF. In DNA, the CDR3 is TGTGCCAGCTGGTCGAGTCCTCTAGCAGGGGTGAACACTGAAGCTTTCTTT.

V usage is TRBV10-3 and J usage is TRBJ2-7; possible D gene TRBD1, 5 bases. Germline V gene data show CDR1 as ENHRY and CDR2 as SYGVKD. The V end lost 2 bases, the J end lost 6 bases, and 14 bases lay between the germline ends. This CDR3 has 14 residues. The CDR3 region is CAISEGEDITEQYF. The CDR3, as DNA: TGTGCCATCAGTGAGGGCGAGGACATCACCGAGCAGTACTTC.

The chain employs TRBV6-5 and TRBJ2-3, with TRBD2 as a possible D gene (6 bases). The CDR3 sequence is 13 residues long. Trimming shortened V by 8 bases and J by 5 bases, and 14 bases separated the two germline ends. Germline-derived CDR1 and CDR2 are MNHEY and SVGAGI. CDR3 protein: CASGRRTRDTQYF. DNA of the CDR3: TGTGCCAGCGGGAGGAGGACGAGAGATACGCAGTATTTT.

In its sample, this clonotype was seen once. The CDR3 nucleotides are TGCAGCGTTTTCATGTCGGGGGACGAGCAGTACTTC. Protein sequence: CSVFMSGDEQYF. The chain is built from TRBV29-1 and TRBJ2-7; possible D gene TRBD2, 6 bases. CDR1 is SQVTM, CDR2 ANQGSEA, per germline. Trimming left V 5 bases short and J 5 bases short, with 13 bases between. The CDR3 extends over 12 amino acids.

This clonotype was observed many times. The chain links TRBV12-3 or TRBV12-4 to TRBJ2-3, with 12 bases fitting TRBD2. Losses at the gene ends were 5 bases for V and 2 bases for J; bases not matched to a gene: 5. The CDR3 runs to 16 residues. This CDR3 reads CASSPGLAGSTDTQYF. In nucleotides, the CDR3 is TGTGCCAGCAGTCCCGGACTAGCGGGGTCCACAGATACGCAGTATTTT.

The rearrangement uses TRBV12-3 or TRBV12-4 and TRBJ1-5; no reliable D call. The V gene lost 6 bases and the J gene lost 4 bases, with 7 bases spanning the gap. This CDR3 is built from 12 residues. The CDR3 region has the DNA TGTGCCAGCAGCTACATTAATCAGCCCCAGCATTTT. Translating gives CASSYINQPQHF.

This clonotype was detected a few times. J is TRBJ2-5 and V is TRBV7-2; D call uncertain. CDR1 is SGHTA, CDR2 FQGNSA, per germline. The CDR3 is 15 amino acids. Trimming stripped 3 bases from V and 5 bases from J, with 16 bases between. The CDR3 bases are TGTGCCAGCAGCTTCCAACGGGCCTCCGGGGAGACCCAGTACTTC. Its translation: CASSFQRASGETQYF.

This clonotype has only a few counts. The rearrangement links TRBV6-1 to TRBJ2-2; either TRBD1 or TRBD2 may fit D (5 bases each). The germline CDR1 and CDR2 sequences are MNHNS and SASEGT. Trimming took off 5 bases at V and 0 bases at J, with 10 bases between the two ends. The length of the CDR3 is 15 residues. The CDR3 region is CASSKRDPNTGELFF. The CDR3 DNA reads as TGTGCCAGCAGTAAAAGGGACCCGAACACCGGGGAGCTGTTTTTT.

V usage is TRBV12-3 or TRBV12-4 and J usage is TRBJ2-3; a possible D gene is TRBD2 (5 bases). This CDR3 contains 14 residues. Trimming cost V 6 bases and J 2 bases, with 12 bases left between them. The CDR3 loop is CASRTTYLTDTQYF. CDR3 nucleotides: TGTGCCAGCAGGACTACGTACCTCACAGATACGCAGTATTTT.

Only a few counts were recorded for this clonotype. V is TRBV29-1 and J is TRBJ2-7, with 7 bases lining up with TRBD1. Germline lookup yields CDR1 SQVTM and CDR2 ANQGSEA. The J segment lost 2 bases and the V segment lost 6 bases, leaving 4 bases of the junction unmatched. The CDR3 consists of 12 residues. CDR3 amino acids: CSVTGQPYEQYF. The CDR3 DNA reads as TGCAGCGTGACGGGACAGCCCTACGAGCAGTACTTC.

The V call is TRBV4-3, the J call TRBJ1-2; D may be TRBD1 (5 bases). Trimming pared 3 bases from V and 4 bases from J, leaving 9 bases between. This CDR3 contains 13 residues. Germline V CDR1 and CDR2: LGHNA, YSLEER. CDR3 bases: TGCGCCAGCAGCCACCAAGGGGTCTATGGCTACACCTTC. Translation: CASSHQGVYGYTF.

The chain has TRBV7-9 and TRBJ1-6; the D gene is possibly TRBD1 (5 bases). Germline-derived CDR1 and CDR2 are SEHNR and FQNEAQ (reference sequence). Trimming shortened V by 8 bases and J by 7 bases, and 9 bases separated the two germline ends. This CDR3 comprises 12 residues. In DNA, the CDR3 is TGTGCCAGCGGTACAGGCAATTCACCCCTCCACTTT. Its translation: CASGTGNSPLHF.

A few counts support this clonotype. CDR3 residues: CASSLLGREGRDTQYF. CDR3 DNA sequence: TGTGCCAGCAGCTTACTCGGGCGGGAGGGCCGGGATACGCAGTATTTT. The V gene is TRBV7-2, the J gene TRBJ2-3, with 9 bases that match TRBD2. This CDR3 is 16 amino acids long. Trimming cost V 2 bases and J 6 bases; bases outside gene matches: 9. Germline CDR1 SGHTA, CDR2 FQGNSA.

The CDR3 loop is CASSSGLAGVGEQFF. CDR3 in DNA: TGTGCCAGCAGTTCAGGACTAGCGGGAGTAGGCGAGCAGTTCTTC. The chain links TRBV12-3 or TRBV12-4 to TRBJ2-1, with 13 bases identical to TRBD2. V was pared by 4 bases and J by 10 bases, with 7 bases of the junction left unmatched. This CDR3 has 15 amino acids.

Only a few counts were recorded for this clonotype. V gene TRBV7-6 combines with J gene TRBJ1-1; 11 bases match TRBD1. Trimming removed 0 bases from V and 4 bases from J; junction bases left unmatched: 10. The CDR3 extends over 18 amino acids. Germline V lookup: CDR1 SGHVS, CDR2 FNYEAQ. Here the CDR3 DNA reads TGTGCCAGCAGCTTAGCGCACATCTCCGGGACAGGGGGCACTGAAGCTTTCTTT. Translated: CASSLAHISGTGGTEAFF.

V and J are TRBV10-3 and TRBJ1-4; D is ambiguous. Germline-derived CDR1 and CDR2 are ENHRY and SYGVKD. The CDR3 has 14 amino acids. Deletions cut 2 bases from V and 4 bases from J, with 8 bases between. The CDR3 sequence: CAISEGPGNEKLFF. The CDR3 DNA reads as TGTGCCATCAGTGAGGGACCCGGTAATGAAAAACTGTTTTTT.

CDR3 amino acids: CAISESGHSSYNEQFF. The CDR3, as DNA: TGTGCCATCAGTGAGTCCGGGCATAGCTCCTACAATGAGCAGTTCTTC. The genes are TRBV10-3 and TRBJ2-1; D is unclear. Germline assignment: CDR1 ENHRY and CDR2 SYGVKD. The CDR3 runs 16 residues. V was cut by 0 bases and J by 0 bases, with 9 bases left in between.

This clonotype was recorded a few times. The chain uses TRBV7-2 and TRBJ2-1; TRBD1 is a possible D gene (6 bases). Germline V gene data show CDR1 as SGHTA and CDR2 as FQGNSA. V was clipped by 7 bases and J by 2 bases, with 9 bases between them. The CDR3 is 13 residues long. For the CDR3, the DNA is TGTGCCAGCAACACAGGGCCCTACAATGAGCAGTTCTTC. Translation: CASNTGPYNEQFF.

This clonotype was observed a handful of times. The genes are TRBV19 and TRBJ2-5; no clear D gene. The V end lost 9 bases, the J end lost 3 bases, and 14 bases lay between the germline ends. The CDR3 spans 13 residues. CDR1 and CDR2 (germline): LNHDA, SQIVND (reference sequence). The CDR3 loop reads CASGRADEETQYF. The CDR3 DNA reads as TGTGCCAGCGGCCGGGCAGATGAAGAGACCCAGTACTTC.

This clonotype was found a few times. CDR3 residues: CASSPRWEQYF. Written as DNA, the CDR3 is TGTGCCAGCAGTCCTCGGTGGGAGCAGTACTTC. This chain joins TRBV28 and TRBJ2-7; D is unresolved. Germline V gives CDR1 MDHEN, CDR2 SYDVKM. V lost 5 bases and J lost 7, with 9 bases in between. The CDR3 totals 11 residues.

This chain joins TRBV2 and TRBJ2-3; TRBD2 matches at 13 bases. Germline CDR1 is SNHLY and CDR2 is FYNNEI. This CDR3 comprises 16 residues. Trimming took 6 bases from V and 0 from J; bases not matched to a gene: 3. This CDR3 is CASRILAGGSTDTQYF. CDR3 DNA: TGTGCCAGCAGGATACTAGCGGGAGGGAGCACAGATACGCAGTATTTT.

This clonotype came up a few times. This chain uses TRBV4-1 with TRBJ2-1; TRBD1 or TRBD2 may be the D gene (5 bases each). Trimming left V 4 bases short and J 0 bases short, with 22 bases between. The germline CDR1 and CDR2 sequences are MGHRA and YSYEKL. The CDR3 is 19 residues long. The DNA of the CDR3 is TGCGCCAGCAGCCCCTTACAGGAGGCAGTCCGAAGCTCCTACAATGAGCAGTTCTTC. Translation: CASSPLQEAVRSSYNEQFF.

The CDR3 reads CASSPRQDPEPQHF. As DNA, the CDR3 is TGTGCCAGCTCACCCAGACAGGATCCGGAGCCCCAGCATTTT. The chain carries TRBV18 and TRBJ1-5; D is possibly TRBD1 (6 bases). This CDR3 is built from 14 residues. Germline-derived CDR1 and CDR2 are KGHSH and LQKENI. Trimming took off 3 bases at V and 8 bases at J, with 14 bases between the two ends. The full variable domain, with the rest looked up from reference TRBV18 and TRBJ1-5, is NAGVMQNPRHLVRRRGQEARLRCSPMKGHSHVYWYRQLPEEGLKFMVYLQKENIIDESGMPKERFSAEFPKEGPSILRIQQVVRGDSAAYFCASSPRQDPEPQHFGDGTRLSIL.

The chain carries TRBV20-1 and TRBJ1-2; 9 bases line up with TRBD1. The junction had 13 bases not matched to a gene; V was cut back by 6 bases and J by 8 bases. Germline lookup yields CDR1 DFQATT and CDR2 SNEGSKA (reference sequence). The CDR3 extends over 14 amino acids. CDR3 sequence (DNA): TGCAGTGCCAGGACAGGGGCTGGCCTGAACGGCTACACCTTC. Translation gives CSARTGAGLNGYTF.

In this sample, this clonotype turned up a few times. The rearrangement links TRBV7-2 to TRBJ2-1; 8 bases line up with TRBD2. The CDR3 loop spans 15 amino acids. The J segment lost 12 bases and the V segment lost 5 bases, leaving 15 bases of the junction unmatched. From germline, CDR1 is SGHTA and CDR2 FQGNSA. The CDR3 bases are TGTGCCAGCAGCCCCGGCGGCGGGAGGCCCGGTGCGCAGTTCTTC. Protein product: CASSPGGGRPGAQFF.